Listed here is a single TCR beta chain. What it binds is unknown. These data are taken from a study of OX40 agonist ivuxolimab in advanced cancers. The overall study: Ivuxolimab is a fully human IgG2 antibody that activates OX40 (CD134). Six ivuxolimab dose levels, 0.01 to 10 mg/kg, were given intravenously every 2 weeks. Prior therapy, whether anti-PD-1, anti-PD-L1 or anti-CTLA-4, was allowed, and about 39% had some. Findings of the study overall: Some of the nonresponding patients also showed low levels of normalized T-cell clonal expansion.

Generated by immunoSEQ multiplex PCR, the TCRdb table keeps only in-frame clones and is missing some. Among about 94,000 clones listed, roughly 90% were seen once. The CDR3 has 17 residues. V shed 0 bases and J shed 4 bases, with 15 bases lying between them. Per germline, CDR1 MGHRA and CDR2 YSYEKL. This sequence joins TRBV4-1 and TRBJ1-4; D remains unclear. This TCR came from an adult with an advanced solid tumor such as melanoma, head and neck, liver or kidney cancer. The sequencing used CD4+ or CD8+ T cells sorted from blood, collected in a trial of the OX40 agonist ivuxolimab. The DNA of the CDR3 is TGCGCCAGCAGCCAAGATGATCTCAAAGGGCGTAATGAAAAACTGTTTTTT. Encoded protein: CASSQDDLKGRNEKLFF.